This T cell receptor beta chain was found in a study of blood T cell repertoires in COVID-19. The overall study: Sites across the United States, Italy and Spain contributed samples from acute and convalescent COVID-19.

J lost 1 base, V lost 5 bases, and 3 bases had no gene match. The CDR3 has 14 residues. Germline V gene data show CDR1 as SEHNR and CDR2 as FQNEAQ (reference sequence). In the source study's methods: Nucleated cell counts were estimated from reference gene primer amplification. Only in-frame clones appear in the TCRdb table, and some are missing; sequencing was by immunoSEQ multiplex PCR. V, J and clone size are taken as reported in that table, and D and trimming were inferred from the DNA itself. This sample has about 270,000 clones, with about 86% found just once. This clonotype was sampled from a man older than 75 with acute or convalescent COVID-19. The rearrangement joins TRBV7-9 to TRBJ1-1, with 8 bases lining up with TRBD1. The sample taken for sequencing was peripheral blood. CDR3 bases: TGTGCCAGCAGCAAGGGACAGGCGAACACTGAAGCTTTCTTT. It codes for CASSKGQANTEAFF.